This T cell receptor (beta chain) stems from a study of HIV-infected patients and healthy controls. Sample share makes this clonotype medium-sized. V was shortened by 10 bases and J by 3 bases, with 16 bases between the two germline ends. This CDR3 region has 14 residues. cDNA was made from 500 ng RNA using alpha and beta constant primers. Each of the alpha and beta chains got its own library through chain-specific third strand synthesis with indices. Each CDR3 protein is one row after TCRdb ran MiXCR on the 5' RACE reads. The sample lists over 3,000 distinct CDR3 sequences; roughly a quarter were seen once. Roughly three months, about 14 weeks, into antiretroviral therapy, follow-up blood was collected. All unsorted peripheral T cells were captured because whole blood was used without fractionation.

The clonotype originates from an adult with HIV infection. This sequence joins TRBV12-3 or TRBV12-4 and TRBJ1-3; D gene ambiguous. The sequencing used blood, collected during antiretroviral therapy. The CDR3 sequence is CATRLEDYGNTIYF. CDR3 nucleotides: TGTGCCACCCGACTGGAGGATTATGGAAACACCATATATTTT.